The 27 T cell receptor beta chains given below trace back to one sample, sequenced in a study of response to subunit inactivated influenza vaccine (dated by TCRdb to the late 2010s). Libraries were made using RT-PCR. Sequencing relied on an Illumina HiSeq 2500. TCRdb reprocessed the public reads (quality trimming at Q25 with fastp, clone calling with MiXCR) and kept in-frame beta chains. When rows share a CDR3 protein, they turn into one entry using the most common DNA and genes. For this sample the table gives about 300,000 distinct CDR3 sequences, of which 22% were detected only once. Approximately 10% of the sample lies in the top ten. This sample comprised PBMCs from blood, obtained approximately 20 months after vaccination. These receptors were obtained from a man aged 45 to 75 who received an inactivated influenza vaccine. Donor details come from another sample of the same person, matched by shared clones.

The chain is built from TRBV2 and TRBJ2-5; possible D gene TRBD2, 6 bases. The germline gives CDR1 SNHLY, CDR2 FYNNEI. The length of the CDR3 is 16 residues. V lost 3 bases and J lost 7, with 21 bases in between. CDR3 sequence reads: CASSERERRAAGTQYF. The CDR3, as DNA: TGTGCCAGCAGTGAGCGAGAGCGGAGGGCCGCGGGGACCCAGTACTTC.

The CDR3 coding sequence is TGTGCCAGCAGTCGCCCAACGGGCACTGAAGCTTTCTTT. It yields the protein CASSRPTGTEAFF. The chain combines TRBV12-3 or TRBV12-4 with TRBJ1-1; D call uncertain. The CDR3 totals 13 residues. Trimming stripped 5 bases from V and 4 bases from J, with 11 bases between.

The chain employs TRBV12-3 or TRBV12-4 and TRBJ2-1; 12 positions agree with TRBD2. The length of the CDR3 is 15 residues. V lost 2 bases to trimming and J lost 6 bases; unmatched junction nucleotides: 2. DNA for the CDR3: TGTGCCAGCAGTTTATCTAGCGGGAGGGGCAATGAGCAGTTCTTC. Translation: CASSLSSGRGNEQFF.

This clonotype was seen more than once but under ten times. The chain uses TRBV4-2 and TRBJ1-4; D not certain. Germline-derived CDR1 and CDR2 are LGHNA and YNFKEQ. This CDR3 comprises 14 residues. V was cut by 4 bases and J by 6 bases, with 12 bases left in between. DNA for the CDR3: TGTGCCAGCAGCCCCGCCCCATCGGATGAAAAACTGTTTTTT. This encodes CASSPAPSDEKLFF.

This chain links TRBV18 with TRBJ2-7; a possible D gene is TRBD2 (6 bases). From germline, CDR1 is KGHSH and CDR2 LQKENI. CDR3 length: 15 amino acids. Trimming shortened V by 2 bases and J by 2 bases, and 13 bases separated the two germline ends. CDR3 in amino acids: CASSPSSGRTYEQYF. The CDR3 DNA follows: TGTGCCAGCTCACCAAGCTCTGGGAGGACCTACGAGCAGTACTTC.

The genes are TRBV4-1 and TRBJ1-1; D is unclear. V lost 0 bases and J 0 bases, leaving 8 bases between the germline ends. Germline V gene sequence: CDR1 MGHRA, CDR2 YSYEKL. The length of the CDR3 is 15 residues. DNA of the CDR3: TGCGCCAGCAGCCAAGAAGTCGGTATGAACACTGAAGCTTTCTTT. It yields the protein CASSQEVGMNTEAFF.

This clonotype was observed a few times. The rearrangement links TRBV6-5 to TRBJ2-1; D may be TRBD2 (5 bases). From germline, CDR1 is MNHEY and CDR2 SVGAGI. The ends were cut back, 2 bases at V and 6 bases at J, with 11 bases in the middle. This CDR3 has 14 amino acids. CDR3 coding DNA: TGTGCCAGCAGTTACCCACTAGAAAGCAATGAGCAGTTCTTC. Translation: CASSYPLESNEQFF.

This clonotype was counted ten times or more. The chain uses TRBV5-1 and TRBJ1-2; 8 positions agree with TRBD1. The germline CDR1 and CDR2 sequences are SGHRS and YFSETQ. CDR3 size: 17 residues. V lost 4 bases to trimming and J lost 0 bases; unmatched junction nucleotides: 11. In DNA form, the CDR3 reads TGCGCCAGCAGCCCAGTCGGGACAGGCCCTTCTAACTATGGCTACACCTTC. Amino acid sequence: CASSPVGTGPSNYGYTF.

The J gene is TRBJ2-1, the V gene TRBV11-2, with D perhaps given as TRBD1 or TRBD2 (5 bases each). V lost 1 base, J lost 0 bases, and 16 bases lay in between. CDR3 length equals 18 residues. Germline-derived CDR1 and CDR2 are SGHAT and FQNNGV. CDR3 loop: CASSLVSREGSSYNEQFF. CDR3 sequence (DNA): TGTGCCAGCAGCTTAGTGTCCAGGGAAGGGAGCTCCTACAATGAGCAGTTCTTC.

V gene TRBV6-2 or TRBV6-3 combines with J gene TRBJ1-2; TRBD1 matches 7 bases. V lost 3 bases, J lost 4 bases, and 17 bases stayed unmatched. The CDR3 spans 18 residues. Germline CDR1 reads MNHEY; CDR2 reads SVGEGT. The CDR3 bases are TGTGCCAGCAGTTATCTACAGGGGAGTCATTCCTCGATCTATGGCTACACCTTC. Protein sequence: CASSYLQGSHSSIYGYTF.

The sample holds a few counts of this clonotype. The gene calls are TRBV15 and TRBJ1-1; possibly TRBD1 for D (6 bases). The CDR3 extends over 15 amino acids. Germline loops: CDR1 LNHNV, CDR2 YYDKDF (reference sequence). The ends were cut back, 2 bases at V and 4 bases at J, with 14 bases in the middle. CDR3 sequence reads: CATSRRGGQFTEAFF. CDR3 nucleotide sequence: TGTGCCACCAGCAGACGAGGGGGGCAGTTCACTGAAGCTTTCTTT.

The CDR3 DNA reads TGCGCCAGCAGTTTAACGGGGTTAAAAGGAAACACCATATATTTT. Translating it yields CASSLTGLKGNTIYF. The rearrangement uses TRBV4-1 and TRBJ1-3; D not certain. Germline V gives CDR1 MGHRA, CDR2 YSYEKL. This CDR3 is 15 amino acids long. The V and J ends lost 6 bases and 4 bases respectively, with 16 bases between them.

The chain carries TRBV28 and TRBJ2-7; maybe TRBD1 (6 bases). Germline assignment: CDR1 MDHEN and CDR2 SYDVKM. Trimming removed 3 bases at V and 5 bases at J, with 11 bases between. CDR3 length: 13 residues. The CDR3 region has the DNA TGTGCCAGCAGTTTGGCAGGGGCCAACGAGCAGTACTTC. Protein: CASSLAGANEQYF.

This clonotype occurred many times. Here the CDR3 reads CASSGTGVNEKLFF. The CDR3 DNA is TGTGCCAGCAGCGGGACAGGGGTTAATGAAAAACTGTTTTTT. The chain links TRBV7-2 to TRBJ1-4; 10 bases line up with TRBD1. The CDR3 extends over 14 amino acids. In germline, CDR1 is SGHTA, CDR2 FQGNSA. V was clipped by 5 bases and J by 4 bases; unmatched bases: 1.

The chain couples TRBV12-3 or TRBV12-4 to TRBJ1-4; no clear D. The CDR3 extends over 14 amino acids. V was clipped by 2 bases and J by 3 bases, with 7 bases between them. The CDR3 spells CASSLRGANEKLFF. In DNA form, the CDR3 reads TGTGCCAGCAGTTTACGGGGTGCTAATGAAAAACTGTTTTTT.

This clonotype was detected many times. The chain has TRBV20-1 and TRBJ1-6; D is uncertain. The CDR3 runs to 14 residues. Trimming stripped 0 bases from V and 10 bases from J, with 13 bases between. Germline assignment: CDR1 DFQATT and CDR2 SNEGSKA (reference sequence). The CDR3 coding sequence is TGCAGTGCTAGAGATCCCCAGGTGTGGTCACCCCTCCACTTT. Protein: CSARDPQVWSPLHF.

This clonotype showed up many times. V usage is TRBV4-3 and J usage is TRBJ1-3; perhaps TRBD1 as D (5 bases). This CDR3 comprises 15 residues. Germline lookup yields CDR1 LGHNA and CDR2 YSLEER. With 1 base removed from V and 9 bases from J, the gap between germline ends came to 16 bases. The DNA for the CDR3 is TGCGCCAGCAGCCAAGTCCCAGGGTCGTATGGCACCATATATTTT. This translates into CASSQVPGSYGTIYF.

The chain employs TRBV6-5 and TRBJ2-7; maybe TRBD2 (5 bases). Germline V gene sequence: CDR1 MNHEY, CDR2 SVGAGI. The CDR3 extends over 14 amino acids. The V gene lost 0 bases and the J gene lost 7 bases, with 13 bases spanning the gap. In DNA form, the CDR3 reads TGTGCCAGCAGTTACTCGGCTAGCTTTTATGAGCAGTACTTC. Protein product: CASSYSASFYEQYF.

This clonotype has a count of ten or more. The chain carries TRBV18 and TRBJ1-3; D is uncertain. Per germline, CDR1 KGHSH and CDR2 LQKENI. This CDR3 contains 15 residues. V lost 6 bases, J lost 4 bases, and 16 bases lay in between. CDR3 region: CASSLLGLGGNTIYF. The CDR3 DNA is TGTGCCAGCTCTCTCCTAGGGCTCGGAGGAAACACCATATATTTT.

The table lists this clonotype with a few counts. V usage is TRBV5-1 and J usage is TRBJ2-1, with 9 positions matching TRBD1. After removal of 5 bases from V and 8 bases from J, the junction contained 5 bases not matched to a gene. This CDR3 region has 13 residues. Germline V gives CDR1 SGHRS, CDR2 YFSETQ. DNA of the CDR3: TGCGCCAGCAGAGGACAGGGGACGGATGAGCAGTTCTTC. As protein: CASRGQGTDEQFF.

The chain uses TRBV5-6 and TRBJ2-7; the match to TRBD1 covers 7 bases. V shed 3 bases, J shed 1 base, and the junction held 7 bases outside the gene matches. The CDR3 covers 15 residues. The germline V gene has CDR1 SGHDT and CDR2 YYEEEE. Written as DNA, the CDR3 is TGTGCCAGCAGCTACGCTCCGGGACAGTCCTACGAGCAGTACTTC. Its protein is CASSYAPGQSYEQYF.

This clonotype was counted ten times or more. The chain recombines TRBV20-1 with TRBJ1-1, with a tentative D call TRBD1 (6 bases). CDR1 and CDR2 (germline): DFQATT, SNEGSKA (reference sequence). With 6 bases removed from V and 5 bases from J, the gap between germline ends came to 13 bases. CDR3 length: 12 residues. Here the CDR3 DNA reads TGCAGTGCCAGCGAAAGGGGGACTGAAGCTTTCTTT. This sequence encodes CSASERGTEAFF.

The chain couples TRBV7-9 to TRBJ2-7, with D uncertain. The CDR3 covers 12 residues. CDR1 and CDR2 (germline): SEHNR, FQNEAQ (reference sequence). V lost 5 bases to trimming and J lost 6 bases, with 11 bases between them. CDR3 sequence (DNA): TGTGCCAGCAGCCGAACACCGTCCGAGCAGTACTTC. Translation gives CASSRTPSEQYF.

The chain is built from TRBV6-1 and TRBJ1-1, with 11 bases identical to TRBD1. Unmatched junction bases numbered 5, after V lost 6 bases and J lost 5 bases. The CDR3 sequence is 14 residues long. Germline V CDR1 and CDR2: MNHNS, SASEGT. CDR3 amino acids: CASRAGTGGTEAFF. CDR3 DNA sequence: TGTGCCAGCAGAGCCGGGACAGGGGGGACTGAAGCTTTCTTT.

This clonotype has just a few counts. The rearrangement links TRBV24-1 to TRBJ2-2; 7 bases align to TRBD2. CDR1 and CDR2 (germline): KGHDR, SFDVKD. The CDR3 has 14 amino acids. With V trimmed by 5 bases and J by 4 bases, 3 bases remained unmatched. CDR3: CATSVTSPTGELFF. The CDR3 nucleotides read TGTGCCACCAGTGTGACTAGCCCCACCGGGGAGCTGTTTTTT.

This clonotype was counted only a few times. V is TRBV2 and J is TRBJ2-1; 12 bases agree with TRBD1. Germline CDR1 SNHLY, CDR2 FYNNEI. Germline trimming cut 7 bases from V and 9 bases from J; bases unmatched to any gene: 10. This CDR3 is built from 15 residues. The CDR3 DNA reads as TGTGCCAGCATTACCGGGACAGGGGGCCTGGTTGAGCAGTTCTTC. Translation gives CASITGTGGLVEQFF. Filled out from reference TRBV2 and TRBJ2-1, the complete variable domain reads EPEVTQTPSHQVTQMGQEVILRCVPISNHLYFYWYRQILGQKVEFLVSFYNNEISEKSEIFDDQFSVERPDGSNFTLKIRSTKLEDSAMYFCASITGTGGLVEQFFGPGTRLTVL.

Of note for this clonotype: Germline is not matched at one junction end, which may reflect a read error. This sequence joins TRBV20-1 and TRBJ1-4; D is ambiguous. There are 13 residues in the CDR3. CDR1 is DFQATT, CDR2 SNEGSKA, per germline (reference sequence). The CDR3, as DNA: TGCAGCTGCAGGATTGAGCCCGGTGAAAAACTGTTATTT. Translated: CSCRIEPGEKLLF.